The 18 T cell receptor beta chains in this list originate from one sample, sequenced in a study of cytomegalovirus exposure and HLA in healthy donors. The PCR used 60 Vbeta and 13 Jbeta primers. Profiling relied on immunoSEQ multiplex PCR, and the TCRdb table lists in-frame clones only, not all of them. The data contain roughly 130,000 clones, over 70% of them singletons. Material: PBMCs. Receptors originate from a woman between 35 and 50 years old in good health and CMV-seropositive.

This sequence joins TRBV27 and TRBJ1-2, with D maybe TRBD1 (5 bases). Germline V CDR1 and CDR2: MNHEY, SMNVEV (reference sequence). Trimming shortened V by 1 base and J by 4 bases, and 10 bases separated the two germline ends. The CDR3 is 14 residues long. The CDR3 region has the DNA TGTGCCAGCAGTTTATTAGCAGGGATCTATGGCTACACCTTC. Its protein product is CASSLLAGIYGYTF.

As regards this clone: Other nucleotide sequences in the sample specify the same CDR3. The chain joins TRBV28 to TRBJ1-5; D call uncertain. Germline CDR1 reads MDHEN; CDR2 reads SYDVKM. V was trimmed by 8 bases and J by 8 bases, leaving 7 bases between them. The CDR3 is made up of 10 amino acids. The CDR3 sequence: CASGREPQHF. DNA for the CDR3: TGTGCCAGCGGCCGGGAGCCCCAGCATTTT.

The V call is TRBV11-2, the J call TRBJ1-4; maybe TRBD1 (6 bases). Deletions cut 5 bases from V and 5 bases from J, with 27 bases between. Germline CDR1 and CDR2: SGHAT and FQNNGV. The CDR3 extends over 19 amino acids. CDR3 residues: CASSPSPGALAHVNEKLFF. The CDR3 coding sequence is TGTGCCAGCAGCCCAAGCCCAGGGGCGCTGGCTCACGTAAATGAAAAACTGTTTTTT.

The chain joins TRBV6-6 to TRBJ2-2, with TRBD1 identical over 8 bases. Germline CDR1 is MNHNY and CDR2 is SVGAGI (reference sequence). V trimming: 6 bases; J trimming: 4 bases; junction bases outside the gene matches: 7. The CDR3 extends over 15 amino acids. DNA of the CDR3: TGTGCCAGCAGATTTCCGGGACAGGTCACCGGGGAGCTGTTTTTT. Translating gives CASRFPGQVTGELFF.

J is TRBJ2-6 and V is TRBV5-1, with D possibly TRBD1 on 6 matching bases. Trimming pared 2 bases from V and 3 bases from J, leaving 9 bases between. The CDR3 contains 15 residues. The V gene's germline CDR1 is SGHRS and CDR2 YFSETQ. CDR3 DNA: TGCGCCAGCAGCTTACCAGGGGATGGGGCCAACGTCCTGACTTTC. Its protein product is CASSLPGDGANVLTF.

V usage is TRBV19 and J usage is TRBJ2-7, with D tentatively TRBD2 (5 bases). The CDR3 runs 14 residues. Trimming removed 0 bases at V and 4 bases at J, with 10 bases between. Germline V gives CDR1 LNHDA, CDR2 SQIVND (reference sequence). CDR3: CASSIDRGNYEQYF. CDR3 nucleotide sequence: TGTGCCAGTAGTATAGATCGAGGGAATTACGAGCAGTACTTC.

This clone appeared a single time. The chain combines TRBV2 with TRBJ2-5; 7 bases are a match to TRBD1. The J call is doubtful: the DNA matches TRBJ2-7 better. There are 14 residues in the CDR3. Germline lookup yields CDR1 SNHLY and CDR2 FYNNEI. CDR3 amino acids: CASKSTGNSYEQYF. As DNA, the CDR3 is TGTGCCAGCAAGTCGACAGGGAACTCCTACGAGCAGTACTTC.

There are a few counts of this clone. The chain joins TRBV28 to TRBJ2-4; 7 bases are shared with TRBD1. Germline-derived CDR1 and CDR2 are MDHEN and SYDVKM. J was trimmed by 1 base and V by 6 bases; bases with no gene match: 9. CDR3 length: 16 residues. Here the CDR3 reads CASSPGQVGAKNIQYF. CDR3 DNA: TGTGCCAGCAGCCCCGGACAGGTCGGGGCCAAAAACATTCAGTACTTC. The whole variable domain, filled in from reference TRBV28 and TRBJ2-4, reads DVKVTQSSRYLVKRTGEKVFLECVQDMDHENMFWYRQDPGLGLRLIYFSYDVKMKEKGDIPEGYSVSREKKERFSLILESASTNQTSMYLCASSPGQVGAKNIQYFGAGTRLSVL.

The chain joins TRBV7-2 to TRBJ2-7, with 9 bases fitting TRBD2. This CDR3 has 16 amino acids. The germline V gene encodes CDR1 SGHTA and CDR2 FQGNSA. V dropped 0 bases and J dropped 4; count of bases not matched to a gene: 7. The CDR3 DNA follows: TGTGCCAGCAGCTTAGCAAGGACGGCGGGAGGGTACGAGCAGTACTTC. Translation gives CASSLARTAGGYEQYF.

The CDR3 DNA sequence: TGTGCCAGCAGTCCGCACCGAGGTGAAAAACTGTTTTTT. Encoded protein: CASSPHRGEKLFF. The chain combines TRBV6-5 with TRBJ1-4; no definite D call. The V gene lost 5 bases and the J gene lost 7 bases, with 11 bases spanning the gap. The CDR3 consists of 13 residues. Germline V gives CDR1 MNHEY, CDR2 SVGAGI.

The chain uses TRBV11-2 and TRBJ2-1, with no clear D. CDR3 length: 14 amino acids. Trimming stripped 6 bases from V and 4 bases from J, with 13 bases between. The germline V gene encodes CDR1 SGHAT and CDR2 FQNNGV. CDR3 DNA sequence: TGTGCCAGCAGTTTTAGCCCTTATTACAATGAGCAGTTCTTC. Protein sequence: CASSFSPYYNEQFF.

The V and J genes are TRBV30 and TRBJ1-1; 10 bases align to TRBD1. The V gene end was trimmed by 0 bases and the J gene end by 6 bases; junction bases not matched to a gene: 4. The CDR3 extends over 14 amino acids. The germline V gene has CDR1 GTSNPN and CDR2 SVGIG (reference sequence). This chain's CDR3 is CAWSVGTGVAEAFF. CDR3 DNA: TGTGCCTGGAGTGTCGGGACAGGGGTTGCTGAAGCTTTCTTT.

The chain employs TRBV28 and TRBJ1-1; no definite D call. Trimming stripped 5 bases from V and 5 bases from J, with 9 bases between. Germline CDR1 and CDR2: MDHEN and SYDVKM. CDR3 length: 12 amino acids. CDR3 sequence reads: CASSPLLTEAFF. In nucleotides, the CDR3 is TGTGCCAGCAGTCCACTACTGACTGAAGCTTTCTTT.

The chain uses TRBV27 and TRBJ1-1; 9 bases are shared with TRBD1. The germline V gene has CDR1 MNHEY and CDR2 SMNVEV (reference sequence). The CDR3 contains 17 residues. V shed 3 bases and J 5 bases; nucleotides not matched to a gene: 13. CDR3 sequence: CASSFGGSGTGYTEAFF. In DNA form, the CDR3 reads TGTGCCAGCAGTTTCGGAGGGTCCGGGACAGGGTATACTGAAGCTTTCTTT.

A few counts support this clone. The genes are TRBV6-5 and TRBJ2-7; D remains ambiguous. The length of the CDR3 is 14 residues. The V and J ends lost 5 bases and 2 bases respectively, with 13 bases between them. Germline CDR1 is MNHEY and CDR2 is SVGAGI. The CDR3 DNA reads TGTGCCAGCAGTGAACTTGGCAGGACCTACGAGCAGTACTTC. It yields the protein CASSELGRTYEQYF.

CDR3 residues: CASSGDAGTSTDTQYF. The DNA for the CDR3 is TGCGCCAGCAGCGGGGATGCGGGAACTAGCACAGATACGCAGTATTTT. V and J are TRBV5-1 and TRBJ2-3; perhaps TRBD2 as D (6 bases). CDR1 is SGHRS, CDR2 YFSETQ, per germline. Trimming left V 4 bases short and J 0 bases short, with 15 bases between. This CDR3 is 16 amino acids long.

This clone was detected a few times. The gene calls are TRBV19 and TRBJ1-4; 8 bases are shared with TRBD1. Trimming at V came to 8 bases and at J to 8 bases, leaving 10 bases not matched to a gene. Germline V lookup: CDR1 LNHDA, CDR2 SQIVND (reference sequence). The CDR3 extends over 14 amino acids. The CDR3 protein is CASARQGLLEKLFF. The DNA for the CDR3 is TGTGCCAGTGCGCGACAGGGGCTCCTCGAAAAACTGTTTTTT.

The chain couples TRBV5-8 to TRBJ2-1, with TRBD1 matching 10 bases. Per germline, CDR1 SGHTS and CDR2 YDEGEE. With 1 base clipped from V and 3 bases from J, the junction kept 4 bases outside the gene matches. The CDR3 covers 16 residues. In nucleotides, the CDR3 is TGTGCCAGCAGCTTGCGCCGGGACAGGGGCTACAATGAGCAGTTCTTC. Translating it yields CASSLRRDRGYNEQFF.